This T cell receptor beta chain was documented in a study of OX40 agonist ivuxolimab in advanced cancers. General study points: CD8+ T cells showed, on average, more clonal expansion than CD4+ cells. Normalized T-cell clonal expansion was also low in some nonresponders. Partial responders receiving 0.1-3.0 mg/kg showed among the lowest clonal expansion.

Blood draws occurred at baseline, cycle 4 day 1, and cycle 7 day 1. Libraries were prepared by immunoSEQ multiplex PCR; TCRdb keeps only in-frame clonotypes and omits some of them. Among tens of thousands of clones, 80% to 90% were seen once, and the ten largest hold approximately 0.91%. This clone was seen once. Its antigen remains unidentified. The CDR3 consists of 14 residues. CDR1 and CDR2 from the germline V gene are SGHDT and YYEEEE. The ends were cut back, 4 bases at V and 3 bases at J, with 14 bases in the middle. This TCR derives from an adult with an advanced solid tumor such as melanoma, head and neck, liver or kidney cancer. Sequences were derived from CD4+ or CD8+ T cells sorted from blood, sampled in a trial of the OX40 agonist ivuxolimab. The gene calls are TRBV5-6 and TRBJ2-7; perhaps D is TRBD1 or TRBD2 (5 bases each). The CDR3 region has the DNA TGTGCCAGCAGCCTTAGGGAGACAGACTACGAGCAGTACTTC. Its translation: CASSLRETDYEQYF.